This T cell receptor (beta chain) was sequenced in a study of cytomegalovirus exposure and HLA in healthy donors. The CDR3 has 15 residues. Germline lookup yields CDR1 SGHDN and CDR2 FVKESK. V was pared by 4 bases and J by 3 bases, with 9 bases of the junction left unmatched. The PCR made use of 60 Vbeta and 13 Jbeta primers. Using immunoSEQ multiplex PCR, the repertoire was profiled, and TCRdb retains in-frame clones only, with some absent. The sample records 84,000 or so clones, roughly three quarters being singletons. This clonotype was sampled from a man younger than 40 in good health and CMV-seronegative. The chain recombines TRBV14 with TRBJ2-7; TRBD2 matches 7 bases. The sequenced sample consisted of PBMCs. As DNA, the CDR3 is TGTGCCAGCAGCCCCTCAGCGGGACGGGACTACGAGCAGTACTTC. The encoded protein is CASSPSAGRDYEQYF.